This entry concerns a single T cell receptor (beta chain). These data are taken from a study of blood T cell repertoires in COVID-19. V dropped 6 bases and J dropped 4; count of bases not matched to a gene: 8. The CDR3 spans 15 residues. Germline assignment: CDR1 MNHEY and CDR2 SMNVEV (reference sequence). The authors' processing: Using reference gene primer amplification, nucleated cell counts were estimated. Using immunoSEQ multiplex PCR, the repertoire was profiled, and TCRdb retains in-frame clones only, with some absent. For V, J and clone size, that table is used; D and trimming come from the DNA. The sample holds 200,000 or so clones, under 85% seen once.

This sequence was found in a man aged 55-75 years with active or convalescent COVID-19. What was sequenced was peripheral blood. This chain connects TRBV27 to TRBJ2-5; 10 bases align to TRBD1. This CDR3 is CASSAATGGAETQYF. CDR3 nucleotide sequence: TGTGCCAGCAGCGCAGCGACAGGGGGCGCAGAGACCCAGTACTTC.